Listed below are T cell receptor beta chains from one sample, sequenced in a study of blood T cells in healthy people across ages. TCRdb ran MiXCR on the 5' RACE reads and lists one entry per CDR3 protein. The data show hundreds of thousands of distinct CDR3 sequences, with around 29% seen just once and 29% held by the top ten. Sequences were obtained from blood. These receptors were obtained from a woman in her 70s in good health. Both conserved end residues are part of each CDR3. The order of the fields is J gene, clone size, D gene, V gene, CDR3 DNA, CDR3 protein. A D gene is named only where the DNA matches it firmly. For some rows the clone size is stated as once, few or many, or as a class when expanded; others skip it.

j_call: TRBJ2-1
clone_size: NA
d_call: TRBD2
v_call: TRBV28
cdr3_nt: TGTGCCAGCAGTGGGACTAGCGGGAGGGGGGCCTGGTTCTTC
cdr3_aa: CASSGTSGRGAWFF

j_call: TRBJ2-1
clone_size: NA
d_call: TRBD1
v_call: TRBV3-1
cdr3_nt: TGTGCCAGCAGCCTGGGACAGCTCTCCTACAATGAGCAGTTCTTC
cdr3_aa: CASSLGQLSYNEQFF

j_call: TRBJ2-6
clone_size: few
d_call: NA
v_call: TRBV7-8
cdr3_nt: TGTGCCAGCAGGGAATCAGGGGAGAGGCTCTCTGGGGCCAACGTCCTGACTTTC
cdr3_aa: CASRESGERLSGANVLTF

j_call: TRBJ2-7
clone_size: few
d_call: TRBD1
v_call: TRBV20-1
cdr3_nt: TGCAGTGCCCTCCGGGACAGGGCCTACGAGCAGTACTTC
cdr3_aa: CSALRDRAYEQYF

j_call: TRBJ2-7
clone_size: NA
d_call: NA
v_call: TRBV27
cdr3_nt: TGTGCCAACAGTTTGGCAGTTTCTTACGAGCAGTACTTC
cdr3_aa: CANSLAVSYEQYF

j_call: TRBJ2-1
clone_size: NA
d_call: NA
v_call: TRBV10-3
cdr3_nt: TGTGCCAGCCAGGGGGGGGAGGCTGATGAGCAGTTCTTC
cdr3_aa: CASQGGEADEQFF

j_call: TRBJ2-1
clone_size: few
d_call: TRBD1
v_call: TRBV27
cdr3_nt: TGTGCCAGCGGTTCGGGACAGTCCTACAATGAGCAGTTCTTC
cdr3_aa: CASGSGQSYNEQFF

j_call: TRBJ1-1
clone_size: NA
d_call: NA
v_call: TRBV7-2
cdr3_nt: TGTGCCAGCAGCTTCGGGGCCTCGGTCACTGAAGCTTTCTTT
cdr3_aa: CASSFGASVTEAFF

j_call: TRBJ1-2
clone_size: few
d_call: NA
v_call: TRBV6-1
cdr3_nt: TGTGCCAGCAGTGATCGGTTGGGGGGTTCTAACTATGGCTACACCTTC
cdr3_aa: CASSDRLGGSNYGYTF

j_call: TRBJ2-2
clone_size: NA
d_call: NA
v_call: TRBV2
cdr3_nt: TGTGCCAGCAGGGCCGGGACGGTAAACACCGGGGAGCTGTTTTTT
cdr3_aa: CASRAGTVNTGELFF

j_call: TRBJ1-5
clone_size: NA
d_call: NA
v_call: TRBV20-1
cdr3_nt: TGCAGTGCTAGAGGGGTAGGGCCGGGGGGGAGCAATCAGCCCCAGCATTTT
cdr3_aa: CSARGVGPGGSNQPQHF

j_call: TRBJ2-7
clone_size: NA
d_call: TRBD1
v_call: TRBV7-8
cdr3_nt: TGTGCCAGCAGCTTTAAAGTGGCAGGGGGAGCAGACGAGCAGTACTTC
cdr3_aa: CASSFKVAGGADEQYF

j_call: TRBJ1-2
clone_size: NA
d_call: NA
v_call: TRBV29-1
cdr3_nt: TGCAGCGTTGTGTTTGAGGGCTACACCTTC
cdr3_aa: CSVVFEGYTF

j_call: TRBJ2-3
clone_size: NA
d_call: NA
v_call: TRBV20-1
cdr3_nt: TGCAGTGCTAAGGACAGCCTCACAGATACGCAGTATTTT
cdr3_aa: CSAKDSLTDTQYF

j_call: TRBJ1-1
clone_size: NA
d_call: NA
v_call: TRBV5-1
cdr3_nt: TGCGCCAGCAGCTACCCAGGGAAACGCACTGAAGCTTTCTTT
cdr3_aa: CASSYPGKRTEAFF

j_call: TRBJ1-2
clone_size: NA
d_call: NA
v_call: TRBV25-1
cdr3_nt: TGTGCCAGCAGTGATTCACGGAGGGCCGGCGGCTACACCTTC
cdr3_aa: CASSDSRRAGGYTF

j_call: TRBJ2-1
clone_size: NA
d_call: TRBD1
v_call: TRBV5-1
cdr3_nt: TGCGCCAGCAGCTTGGACATTTTAGGGGGCCACGAGCAGTTCTTC
cdr3_aa: CASSLDILGGHEQFF

j_call: TRBJ2-4
clone_size: NA
d_call: TRBD1
v_call: TRBV10-3
cdr3_nt: TGTGCCATCAGTGAGTCGACAGGGGTTGGGAACATTCAGTACTTC
cdr3_aa: CAISESTGVGNIQYF

j_call: TRBJ1-6
clone_size: NA
d_call: NA
v_call: TRBV27
cdr3_nt: TGTGCCAGCAGTTACGGACAGAGCTCCTATAATTCACCCCTCCACTTT
cdr3_aa: CASSYGQSSYNSPLHF

j_call: TRBJ2-5
clone_size: NA
d_call: NA
v_call: TRBV7-9
cdr3_nt: TGTGCCAGCAGCTCAGAAAGTAGTGAGACCCAGTACTTC
cdr3_aa: CASSSESSETQYF

j_call: TRBJ1-3
clone_size: NA
d_call: NA
v_call: TRBV29-1
cdr3_nt: TGCAGCGTTGCCACAGGGACCTCTGGAAACACCATATATTTT
cdr3_aa: CSVATGTSGNTIYF

j_call: TRBJ1-2
clone_size: few
d_call: TRBD1
v_call: TRBV10-3
cdr3_nt: TGTGCCATCAGGGCAGGGGGCGCGTCGAACTATGGCTACACCTTC
cdr3_aa: CAIRAGGASNYGYTF

j_call: TRBJ2-5
clone_size: many
d_call: NA
v_call: TRBV15
cdr3_nt: TGTGCCACCAGCAGAGTCGTTCATCAGTACCAAGAGACCCAGTACTTC
cdr3_aa: CATSRVVHQYQETQYF

j_call: TRBJ2-2
clone_size: few
d_call: NA
v_call: TRBV4-1
cdr3_nt: TGCGCCAGCAGCCAAGATCGGACAGTCCCCGGGGAGCTGTTTTTT
cdr3_aa: CASSQDRTVPGELFF

j_call: TRBJ2-7
clone_size: few
d_call: NA
v_call: TRBV28
cdr3_nt: TGTGCCAGCAGTTCCCCAGGTCGGGGACCCTACGAGCAGTACTTC
cdr3_aa: CASSSPGRGPYEQYF

j_call: TRBJ1-1
clone_size: NA
d_call: NA
v_call: TRBV29-1
cdr3_nt: TGCAGCGTCGGACATATGAACACTGAAGCTTTCTTT
cdr3_aa: CSVGHMNTEAFF

j_call: TRBJ2-3
clone_size: NA
d_call: TRBD2
v_call: TRBV10-3
cdr3_nt: TGTACCATCAGTGAGTCGAATGGGCTAGCGGACACAGATACGCAGTATTTT
cdr3_aa: CTISESNGLADTDTQYF

j_call: TRBJ2-1
clone_size: few
d_call: TRBD2
v_call: TRBV7-2
cdr3_nt: TGTGCCAGCAGCTTCGGTGGGAGGGTTGAGCAGTTCTTC
cdr3_aa: CASSFGGRVEQFF

j_call: TRBJ2-6
clone_size: few
d_call: TRBD1
v_call: TRBV12-3/TRBV12-4
cdr3_nt: TGTGCCAGCAGTTCTTACGGACAGGGGAACGGGGCCAACGTCCTGACTTTC
cdr3_aa: CASSSYGQGNGANVLTF

j_call: TRBJ1-1
clone_size: NA
d_call: NA
v_call: TRBV11-1
cdr3_nt: TGTGCCAGCAGCTTGTCTGGCTTTGTAGTTTTCTTT
cdr3_aa: CASSLSGFVVFF

j_call: TRBJ2-7
clone_size: few
d_call: NA
v_call: TRBV5-1
cdr3_nt: TGCGCCAGCAGCTCCCCCCCCGGGAAGGCTTCCTACGAGCAGTACTTC
cdr3_aa: CASSSPPGKASYEQYF

j_call: TRBJ2-3
clone_size: NA
d_call: TRBD2
v_call: TRBV20-1
cdr3_nt: TGCAGTGCTTATCCAGCTAGCGGGAGGCGCACAGATACGCAGTATTTT
cdr3_aa: CSAYPASGRRTDTQYF

j_call: TRBJ1-4
clone_size: many
d_call: NA
v_call: TRBV12-3/TRBV12-4
cdr3_nt: TGTGCCAGCAGTTTAGGGGCGGCTGAAAAACTGTTTTTT
cdr3_aa: CASSLGAAEKLFF

j_call: TRBJ1-4
clone_size: NA
d_call: TRBD1
v_call: TRBV18
cdr3_nt: TGTGCCAGCTCACCGGGGACAGGAGAACGACTGTTTTTT
cdr3_aa: CASSPGTGERLFF

j_call: TRBJ2-3
clone_size: few
d_call: NA
v_call: TRBV4-2
cdr3_nt: TGTGCCAGCAGCCAGGGACGATCGAGCACAGATACGCAGTATTTT
cdr3_aa: CASSQGRSSTDTQYF

j_call: TRBJ2-5
clone_size: NA
d_call: TRBD1
v_call: TRBV12-3/TRBV12-4
cdr3_nt: TGTGCCAGCAGGGGACAGGGGCGCCAAGAGACCCAGTACTTC
cdr3_aa: CASRGQGRQETQYF

j_call: TRBJ2-1
clone_size: many
d_call: NA
v_call: TRBV29-1
cdr3_nt: TGCAGCGTTGACTTGCCCCTTGGGGGGCCCGACAATGAGCAGTTCTTC
cdr3_aa: CSVDLPLGGPDNEQFF

j_call: TRBJ1-5
clone_size: NA
d_call: NA
v_call: TRBV5-5
cdr3_nt: TGTGCCAGCAGCCCCCGGTGGGGGGTCGTGGATCAGCCCCAGCATTTT
cdr3_aa: CASSPRWGVVDQPQHF

j_call: TRBJ2-1
clone_size: few
d_call: NA
v_call: TRBV29-1
cdr3_nt: TGCAGCGTTGAAGGACCCAATGAGCAGTTCTTC
cdr3_aa: CSVEGPNEQFF

j_call: TRBJ2-7
clone_size: NA
d_call: NA
v_call: TRBV7-9
cdr3_nt: TGTGCCAGCAGCTTAGGACAGGTCGACTACGAGCAGTACTTC
cdr3_aa: CASSLGQVDYEQYF

j_call: TRBJ2-1
clone_size: NA
d_call: NA
v_call: TRBV10-3
cdr3_nt: TGTGCCATCAGTGAAGCTAGCGGACAGCCCTACAATGAGCAGTTCTTC
cdr3_aa: CAISEASGQPYNEQFF

j_call: TRBJ2-5
clone_size: few
d_call: NA
v_call: TRBV29-1
cdr3_nt: TGCAGCGTTGAAGGGACTCAAGGAGCGACCCAGTACTTC
cdr3_aa: CSVEGTQGATQYF

j_call: TRBJ2-5
clone_size: few
d_call: NA
v_call: TRBV28
cdr3_nt: TGTGCCAGCAGTTCAAACCTTGTCCAGGCGGGGAAGACCCAGTACTTC
cdr3_aa: CASSSNLVQAGKTQYF

j_call: TRBJ1-5
clone_size: NA
d_call: NA
v_call: TRBV10-2
cdr3_nt: TGCGCCAGCAGTGAGTCGATTCAAGGGTATAGCAATCAGCCCCAGCATTTT
cdr3_aa: CASSESIQGYSNQPQHF

j_call: TRBJ1-5
clone_size: many
d_call: NA
v_call: TRBV29-1
cdr3_nt: TGCAGCGTTGTTCCCTCGGGGGGCGGCAATCAGCCCCAGCATTTT
cdr3_aa: CSVVPSGGGNQPQHF

j_call: TRBJ2-1
clone_size: many
d_call: NA
v_call: TRBV14
cdr3_nt: TGTGCCAGCAGCCTTTTAACCGGGACTCCTATGTTCTTC
cdr3_aa: CASSLLTGTPMFF